This TCR beta chain originates from a study of T cell responses to AZD1222 COVID-19 vaccine. Study observations and caveats: Among spike-specific TCRs, nearly half reportedly target unmutated variant regions. Donors were largely white British and mainly female; clonal diversity was possibly underestimated.

The method was immunoSEQ multiplex PCR; TCRdb's version includes in-frame clones alone and lacks a portion of them. The sample contains some 150,000 clones, 85% to 95% of which appear only once. CDR3 length: 13 amino acids. Per germline, CDR1 MNHEY and CDR2 SVGEGT. V trimming: 5 bases; J trimming: 2 bases; junction bases outside the gene matches: 2. As regards this clone: Its specificity is not known.

The clonotype originates from an adult in good health. The gene calls are TRBV6-2 or TRBV6-3 and TRBJ1-2; 7 positions agree with TRBD1. The sample in question was peripheral blood, obtained on day 0 of AZD1222 vaccination. CDR3 region: CASSRGRNYGYTF. The CDR3 DNA is TGTGCCAGCAGTAGGGGGCGGAACTATGGCTACACCTTC.